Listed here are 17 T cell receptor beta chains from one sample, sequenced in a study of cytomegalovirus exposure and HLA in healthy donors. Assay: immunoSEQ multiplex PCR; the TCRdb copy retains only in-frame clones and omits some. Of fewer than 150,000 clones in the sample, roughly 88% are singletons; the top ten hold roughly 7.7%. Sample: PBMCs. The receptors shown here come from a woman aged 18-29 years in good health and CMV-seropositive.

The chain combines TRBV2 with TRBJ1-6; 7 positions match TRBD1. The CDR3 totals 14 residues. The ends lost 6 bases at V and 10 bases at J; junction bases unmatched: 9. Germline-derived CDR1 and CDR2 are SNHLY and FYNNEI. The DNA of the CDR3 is TGTGCCAGCAGACCCAACAGGGGAGGCTCACCCCTCCACTTT. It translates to CASRPNRGGSPLHF. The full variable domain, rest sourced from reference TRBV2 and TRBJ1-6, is EPEVTQTPSHQVTQMGQEVILRCVPISNHLYFYWYRQILGQKVEFLVSFYNNEISEKSEIFDDQFSVERPDGSNFTLKIRSTKLEDSAMYFCASRPNRGGSPLHFGNGTRLTVT.

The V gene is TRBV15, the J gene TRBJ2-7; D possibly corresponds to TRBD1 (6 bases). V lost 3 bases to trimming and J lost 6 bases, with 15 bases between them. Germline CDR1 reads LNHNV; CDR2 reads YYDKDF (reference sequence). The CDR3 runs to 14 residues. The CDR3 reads CATSRSQGRSEQYF. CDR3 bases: TGTGCCACCAGCAGGTCACAGGGACGGAGCGAGCAGTACTTC.

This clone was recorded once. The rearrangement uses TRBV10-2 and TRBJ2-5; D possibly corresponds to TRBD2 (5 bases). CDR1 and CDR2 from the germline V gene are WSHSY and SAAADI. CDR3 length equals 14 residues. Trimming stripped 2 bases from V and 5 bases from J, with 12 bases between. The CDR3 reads CASSEDYRPETQYF. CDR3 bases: TGCGCCAGCAGTGAGGACTATCGGCCGGAGACCCAGTACTTC.

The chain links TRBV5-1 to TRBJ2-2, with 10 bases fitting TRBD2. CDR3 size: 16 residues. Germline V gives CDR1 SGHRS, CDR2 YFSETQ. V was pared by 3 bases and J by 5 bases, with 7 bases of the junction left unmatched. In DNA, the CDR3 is TGCGCCAGCAGCTCACCCAGCGGGGGGGCTACCGGGGAGCTGTTTTTT. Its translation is CASSSPSGGATGELFF.

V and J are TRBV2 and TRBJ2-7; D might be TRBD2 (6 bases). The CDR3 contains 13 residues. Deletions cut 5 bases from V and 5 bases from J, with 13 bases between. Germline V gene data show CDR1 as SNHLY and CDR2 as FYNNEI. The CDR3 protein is CASSRGLPDEQYF. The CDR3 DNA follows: TGTGCCAGCAGTCGCGGACTACCTGACGAGCAGTACTTC.

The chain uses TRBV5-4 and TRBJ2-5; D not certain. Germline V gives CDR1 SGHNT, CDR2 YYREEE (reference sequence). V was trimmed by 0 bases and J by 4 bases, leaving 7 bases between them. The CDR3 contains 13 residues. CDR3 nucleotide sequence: TGTGCCAGCAGCTTGGGACTCGGAGAGACCCAGTACTTC. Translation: CASSLGLGETQYF. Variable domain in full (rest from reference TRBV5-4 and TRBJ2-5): ETGVTQSPTHLIKTRGQQVTLRCSSQSGHNTVSWYQQALGQGPQFIFQYYREEENGRGNFPPRFSGLQFPNYSSELNVNALELDDSALYLCASSLGLGETQYFGPGTRLLVL.

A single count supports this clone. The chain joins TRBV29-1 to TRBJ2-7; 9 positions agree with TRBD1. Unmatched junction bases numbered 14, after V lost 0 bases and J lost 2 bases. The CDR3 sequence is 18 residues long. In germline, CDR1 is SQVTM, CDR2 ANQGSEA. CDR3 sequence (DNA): TGCAGCGTTGAAGATCTGCCGGGACAGGGTTTCGGGACCTACGAGCAGTACTTC. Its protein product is CSVEDLPGQGFGTYEQYF.

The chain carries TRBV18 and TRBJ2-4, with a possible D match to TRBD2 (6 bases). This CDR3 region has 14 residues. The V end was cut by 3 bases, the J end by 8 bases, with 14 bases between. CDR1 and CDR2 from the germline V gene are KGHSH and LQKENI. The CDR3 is CASSPGRTGDIQYF. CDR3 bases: TGTGCCAGCTCACCCGGGCGCACGGGGGACATTCAGTACTTC.

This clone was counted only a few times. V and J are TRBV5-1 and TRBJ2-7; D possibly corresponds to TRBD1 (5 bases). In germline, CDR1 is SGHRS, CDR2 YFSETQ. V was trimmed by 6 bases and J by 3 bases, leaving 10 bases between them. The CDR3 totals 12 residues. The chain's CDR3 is CASNIGDYEQYF. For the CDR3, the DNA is TGCGCCAGCAACATAGGGGACTACGAGCAGTACTTC. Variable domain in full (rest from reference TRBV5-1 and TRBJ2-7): KAGVTQTPRYLIKTRGQQVTLSCSPISGHRSVSWYQQTPGQGLQFLFEYFSETQRNKGNFPGRFSGRQFSNSRSEMNVSTLELGDSALYLCASNIGDYEQYFGPGTRLTVT.

The CDR3 DNA follows: TGTGCCAGTAGTATCATGGGGCTCAAAGAGACCCAGTACTTC. It codes for CASSIMGLKETQYF. This rearrangement joins TRBV19 to TRBJ2-5, with a possible D match to TRBD1 (5 bases). The CDR3 loop spans 14 amino acids. Germline V gives CDR1 LNHDA, CDR2 SQIVND (reference sequence). V shed 3 bases and J shed 3 bases, with 11 bases lying between them.

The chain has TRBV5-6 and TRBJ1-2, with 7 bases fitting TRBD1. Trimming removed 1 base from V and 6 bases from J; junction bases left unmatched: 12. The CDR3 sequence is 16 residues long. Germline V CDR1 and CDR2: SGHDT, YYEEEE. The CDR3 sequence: CASSLFAGGLSDGYTF. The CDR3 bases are TGTGCCAGCAGCTTGTTCGCAGGGGGTCTTTCCGATGGCTACACCTTC.

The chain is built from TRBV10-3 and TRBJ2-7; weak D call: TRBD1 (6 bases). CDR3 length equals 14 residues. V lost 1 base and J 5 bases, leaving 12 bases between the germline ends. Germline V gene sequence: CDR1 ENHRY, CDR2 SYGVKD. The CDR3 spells CAISELGTPNEQYF. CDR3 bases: TGTGCCATCAGTGAGTTGGGGACACCTAACGAGCAGTACTTC.

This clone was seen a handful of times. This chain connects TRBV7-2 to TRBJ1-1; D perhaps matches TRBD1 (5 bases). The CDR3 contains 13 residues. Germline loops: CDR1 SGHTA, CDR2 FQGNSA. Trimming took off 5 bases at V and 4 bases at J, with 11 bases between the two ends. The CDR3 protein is CASSPTVLTEAFF. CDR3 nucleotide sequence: TGTGCCAGCAGCCCGACAGTGCTCACTGAAGCTTTCTTT.

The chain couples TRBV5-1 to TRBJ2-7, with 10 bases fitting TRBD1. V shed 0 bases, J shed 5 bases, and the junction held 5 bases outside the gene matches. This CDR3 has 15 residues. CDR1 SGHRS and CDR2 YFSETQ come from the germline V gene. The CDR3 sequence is CASSLDRDRGHEQYF. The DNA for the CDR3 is TGCGCCAGCAGCTTGGACCGGGACAGGGGCCACGAGCAGTACTTC. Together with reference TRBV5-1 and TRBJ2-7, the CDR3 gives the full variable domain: KAGVTQTPRYLIKTRGQQVTLSCSPISGHRSVSWYQQTPGQGLQFLFEYFSETQRNKGNFPGRFSGRQFSNSRSEMNVSTLELGDSALYLCASSLDRDRGHEQYFGPGTRLTVT.

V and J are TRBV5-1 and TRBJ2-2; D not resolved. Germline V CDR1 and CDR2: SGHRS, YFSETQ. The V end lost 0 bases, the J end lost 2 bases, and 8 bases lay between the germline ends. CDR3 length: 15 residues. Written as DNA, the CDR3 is TGCGCCAGCAGCTTGGCCAGTGGCAACACCGGGGAGCTGTTTTTT. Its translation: CASSLASGNTGELFF. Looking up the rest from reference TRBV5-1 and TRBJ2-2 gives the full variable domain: KAGVTQTPRYLIKTRGQQVTLSCSPISGHRSVSWYQQTPGQGLQFLFEYFSETQRNKGNFPGRFSGRQFSNSRSEMNVSTLELGDSALYLCASSLASGNTGELFFGEGSRLTVL.

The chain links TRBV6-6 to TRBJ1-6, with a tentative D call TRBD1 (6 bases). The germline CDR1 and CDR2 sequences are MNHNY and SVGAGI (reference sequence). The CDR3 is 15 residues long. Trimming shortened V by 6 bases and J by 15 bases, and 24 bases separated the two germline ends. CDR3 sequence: CASRINTGYLKVLHF. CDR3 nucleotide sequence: TGTGCCAGCAGAATAAATACAGGGTATCTTAAGGTCCTCCACTTT.

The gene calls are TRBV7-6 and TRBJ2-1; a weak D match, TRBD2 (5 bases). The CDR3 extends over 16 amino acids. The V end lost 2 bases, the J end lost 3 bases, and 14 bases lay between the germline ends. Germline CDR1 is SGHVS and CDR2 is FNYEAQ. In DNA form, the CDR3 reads TGTGCCAGCAGCTTAAGTCCGGGGTTTTACTACAATGAGCAGTTCTTC. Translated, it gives CASSLSPGFYYNEQFF.